The present entry profiles one TCR beta chain with its context. Its antigen is currently unknown. From CD4+ cells came CD45RA+ naive and CD45RA-negative memory subsets. The data are from a study of shared clonotypes between healthy human individuals. Points from the study as a whole: Across subsets, estimated richness was generally greater for naive than for memory populations.

Measured with immunoSEQ multiplex PCR; TCRdb has only the in-frame clones, and not every one. The data contain 650,000 to 750,000 clones, about two thirds of them singletons. The sequencing sample was made of memory CD4+ T cells sorted from blood. Subset of the sample: CD45RA-negative fraction. The origin of this receptor is a woman aged 30 to 39 in good health.

DNA of the CDR3: TGTGCCAGCAGGTCGGCGGTGAACACTGAAGCTTTCTTT. It translates to CASRSAVNTEAFF. V is TRBV28 and J is TRBJ1-1; D gene unclear. The germline V gene has CDR1 MDHEN and CDR2 SYDVKM. V was clipped by 6 bases and J by 0 bases, with 8 bases between them. There are 13 residues in the CDR3.